This T cell receptor (beta chain) emerged from a study of T cell repertoires in cytomegalovirus infection. Study as a whole: Both CMV infection and a matching HLA type were indicated by public TCR beta signatures.

The CDR3 is 15 amino acids. CDR1 is SGHRS, CDR2 YFSETQ, per germline. Trimming cost V 4 bases and J 7 bases, with 17 bases left between them. TCRdb re-called the reads with MiXCR, one entry per CDR3 protein. The sample consists of 300,000 or so distinct CDR3 sequences, 8% to 10% of them appearing once. Study-wide findings and caveats: The cumulative frequency of public TCR beta families distinguished individuals who carried CMV together with the relevant HLA. CMV-specific HLA-C-restricted TCR beta clonotypes dominated the ex vivo response.

This clonotype showed up just a few times. Its antigen is unknown. The receptor comes from a human donor in good health (CMV status not recorded). Some clones in this sample may be carry-over from other donors' samples. The specimen sequenced was PBMCs. The rearrangement joins TRBV5-1 to TRBJ2-2, with no clear D. This chain's CDR3 is CASSPLRRNGGELFF. The CDR3 nucleotides are TGCGCCAGCAGCCCCCTCAGGCGGAACGGCGGGGAGCTGTTTTTT. The variable domain in full, completed from reference TRBV5-1 and TRBJ2-2, reads KAGVTQTPRYLIKTRGQQVTLSCSPISGHRSVSWYQQTPGQGLQFLFEYFSETQRNKGNFPGRFSGRQFSNSRSEMNVSTLELGDSALYLCASSPLRRNGGELFFGEGSRLTVL.